This section outlines one T cell receptor (beta chain) sequence together with its context. This entry comes from a study of T cell changes during pregnancy in multiple sclerosis. This table comes from immunoSEQ multiplex PCR, and its TCRdb copy is limited to in-frame clones, with some not included. The profile shows about 74,000 clones, about 88% of them singletons. The TCR was taken from a female donor with multiple sclerosis, enrolled in a pregnancy study. The sample in question was peripheral blood, obtained before pregnancy.

The CDR3 DNA reads as TGTGCCAGCAGCTACCAGACAGGGGTAATGAATGGCTACACCTTC. It translates to CASSYQTGVMNGYTF. The genes are TRBV7-9 and TRBJ1-2, with TRBD1 matching 8 bases. Germline V lookup: CDR1 SEHNR, CDR2 FQNEAQ (reference sequence). After removal of 4 bases from V and 6 bases from J, the junction contained 10 bases not matched to a gene. This CDR3 comprises 15 residues.